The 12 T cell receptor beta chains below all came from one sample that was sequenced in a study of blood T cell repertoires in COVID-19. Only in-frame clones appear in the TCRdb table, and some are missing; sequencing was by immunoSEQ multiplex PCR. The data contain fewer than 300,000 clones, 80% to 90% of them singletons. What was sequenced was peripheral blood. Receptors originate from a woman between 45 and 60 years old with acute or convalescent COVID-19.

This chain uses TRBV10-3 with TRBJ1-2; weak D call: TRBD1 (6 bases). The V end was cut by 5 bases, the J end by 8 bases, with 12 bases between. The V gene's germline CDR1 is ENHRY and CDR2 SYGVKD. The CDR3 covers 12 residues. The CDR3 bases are TGTGCCATCAGTTCTGGGGGCGAAGGCTACACCTTC. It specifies CAISSGGEGYTF.

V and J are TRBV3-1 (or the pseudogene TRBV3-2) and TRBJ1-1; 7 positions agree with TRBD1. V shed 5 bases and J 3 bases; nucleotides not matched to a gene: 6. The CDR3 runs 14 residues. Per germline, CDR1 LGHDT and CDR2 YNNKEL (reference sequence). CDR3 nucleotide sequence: TGTGCCAGCAGCACCGCACAGGGGTACACTGAAGCTTTCTTT. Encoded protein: CASSTAQGYTEAFF.

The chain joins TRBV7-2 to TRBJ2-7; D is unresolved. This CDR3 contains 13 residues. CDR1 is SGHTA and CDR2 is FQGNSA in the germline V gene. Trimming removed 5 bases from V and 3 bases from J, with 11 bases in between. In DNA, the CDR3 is TGTGCCAGCAGCCCCTCTAGAATCTACGAGCAGTACTTC. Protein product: CASSPSRIYEQYF.

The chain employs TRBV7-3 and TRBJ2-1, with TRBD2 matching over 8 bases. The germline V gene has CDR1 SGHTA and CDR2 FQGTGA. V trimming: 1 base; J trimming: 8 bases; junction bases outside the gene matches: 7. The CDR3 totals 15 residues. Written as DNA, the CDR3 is TGTGCCAGCAGCTTAATCCCGGGAGGGCCCGATGAGCAGTTCTTC. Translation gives CASSLIPGGPDEQFF.

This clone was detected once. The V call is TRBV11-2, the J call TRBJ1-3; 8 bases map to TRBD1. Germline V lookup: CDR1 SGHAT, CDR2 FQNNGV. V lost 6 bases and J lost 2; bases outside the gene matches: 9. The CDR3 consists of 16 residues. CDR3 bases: TGTGCCAGCAGACCGGACAGGGAACCGGCTGGAAACACCATATATTTT. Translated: CASRPDREPAGNTIYF.

CDR3 protein: CSVFEEGGPDYGYTF. CDR3 DNA: TGCAGCGTTTTCGAGGAGGGGGGGCCCGACTATGGCTACACCTTC. This chain uses TRBV29-1 with TRBJ1-2, with D possibly being TRBD1 (6 bases). V was trimmed by 5 bases and J by 3 bases, leaving 19 bases between them. Germline V gives CDR1 SQVTM, CDR2 ANQGSEA. The CDR3 spans 15 residues.

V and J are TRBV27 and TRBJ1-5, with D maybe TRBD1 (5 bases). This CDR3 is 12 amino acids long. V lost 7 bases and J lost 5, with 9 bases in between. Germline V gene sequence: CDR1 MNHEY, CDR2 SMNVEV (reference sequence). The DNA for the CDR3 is TGTGCCAGCACCTCGGGGGATCAGCCCCAGCATTTT. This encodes CASTSGDQPQHF.

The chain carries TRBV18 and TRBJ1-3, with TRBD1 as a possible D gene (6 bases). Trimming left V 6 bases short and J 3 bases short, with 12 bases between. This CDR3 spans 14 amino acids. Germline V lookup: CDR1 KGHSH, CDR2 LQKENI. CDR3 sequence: CASSIRDNGNTIYF. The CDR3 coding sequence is TGTGCCAGCTCCATCCGGGACAATGGAAACACCATATATTTT.

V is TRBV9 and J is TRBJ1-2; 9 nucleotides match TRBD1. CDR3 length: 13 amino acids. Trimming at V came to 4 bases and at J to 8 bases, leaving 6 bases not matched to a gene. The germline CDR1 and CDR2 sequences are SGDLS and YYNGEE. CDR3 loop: CASSQWTGVGYTF. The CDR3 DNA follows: TGTGCCAGCAGCCAATGGACAGGGGTCGGCTACACCTTC.

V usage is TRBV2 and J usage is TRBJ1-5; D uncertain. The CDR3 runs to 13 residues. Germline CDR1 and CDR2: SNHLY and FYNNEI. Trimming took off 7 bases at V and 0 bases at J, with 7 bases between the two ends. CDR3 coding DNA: TGTGCCAGCAATAGAAATAGCAATCAGCCCCAGCATTTT. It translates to CASNRNSNQPQHF.

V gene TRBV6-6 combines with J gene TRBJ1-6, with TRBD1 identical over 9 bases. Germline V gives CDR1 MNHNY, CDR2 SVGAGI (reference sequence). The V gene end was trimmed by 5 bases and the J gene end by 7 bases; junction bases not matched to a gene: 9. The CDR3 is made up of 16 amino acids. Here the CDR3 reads CASSQDRGKRNSPLHF. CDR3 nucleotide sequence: TGTGCCAGCAGTCAGGACAGGGGAAAAAGGAATTCACCCCTCCACTTT.

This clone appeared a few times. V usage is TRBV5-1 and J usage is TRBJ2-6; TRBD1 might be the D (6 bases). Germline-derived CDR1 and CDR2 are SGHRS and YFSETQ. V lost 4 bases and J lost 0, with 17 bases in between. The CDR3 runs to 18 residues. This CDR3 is CASSPRDTQSSGANVLTF. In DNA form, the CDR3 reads TGCGCCAGCAGCCCCCGGGACACCCAAAGCTCTGGGGCCAACGTCCTGACTTTC.